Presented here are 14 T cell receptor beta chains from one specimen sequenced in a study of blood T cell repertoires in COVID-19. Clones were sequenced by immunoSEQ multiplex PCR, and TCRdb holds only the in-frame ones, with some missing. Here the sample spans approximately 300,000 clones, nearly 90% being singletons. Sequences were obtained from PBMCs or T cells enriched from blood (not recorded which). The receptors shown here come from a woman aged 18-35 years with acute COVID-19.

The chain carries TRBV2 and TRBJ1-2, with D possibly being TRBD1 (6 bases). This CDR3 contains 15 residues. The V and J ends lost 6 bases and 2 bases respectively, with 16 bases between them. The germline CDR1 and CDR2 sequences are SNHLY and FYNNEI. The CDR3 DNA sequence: TGTGCCAGCAGAGCCCAGGGGAGAGGGAACTATGGCTACACCTTC. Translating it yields CASRAQGRGNYGYTF.

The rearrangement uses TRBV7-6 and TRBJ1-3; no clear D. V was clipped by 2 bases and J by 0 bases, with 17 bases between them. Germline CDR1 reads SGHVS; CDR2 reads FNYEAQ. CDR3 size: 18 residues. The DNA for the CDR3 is TGTGCCAGCAGCTTAAAAGCAGCAGGCGACCCCTCTGGAAACACCATATATTTT. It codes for CASSLKAAGDPSGNTIYF.

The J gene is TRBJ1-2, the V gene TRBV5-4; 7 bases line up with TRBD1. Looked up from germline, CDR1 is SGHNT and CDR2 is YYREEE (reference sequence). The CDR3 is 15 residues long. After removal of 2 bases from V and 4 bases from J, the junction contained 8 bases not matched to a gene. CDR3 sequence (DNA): TGTGCCAGCAGCTTCGGACAGGATGATAGCTATGGCTACACCTTC. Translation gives CASSFGQDDSYGYTF.

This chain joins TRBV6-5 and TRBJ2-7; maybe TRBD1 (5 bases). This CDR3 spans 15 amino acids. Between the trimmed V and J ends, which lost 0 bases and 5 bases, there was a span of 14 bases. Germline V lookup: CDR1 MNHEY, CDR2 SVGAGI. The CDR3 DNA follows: TGTGCCAGCAGTTACTCTTTACAGGCTGAAGACGAGCAGTACTTC. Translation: CASSYSLQAEDEQYF.

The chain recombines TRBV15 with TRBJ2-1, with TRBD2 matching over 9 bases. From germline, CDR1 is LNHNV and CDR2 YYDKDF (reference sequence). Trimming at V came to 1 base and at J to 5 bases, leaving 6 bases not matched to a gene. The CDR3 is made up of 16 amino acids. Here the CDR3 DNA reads TGTGCCACCAGCAGAGTCGCGGGACTAGCTCACAATGAGCAGTTCTTC. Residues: CATSRVAGLAHNEQFF.

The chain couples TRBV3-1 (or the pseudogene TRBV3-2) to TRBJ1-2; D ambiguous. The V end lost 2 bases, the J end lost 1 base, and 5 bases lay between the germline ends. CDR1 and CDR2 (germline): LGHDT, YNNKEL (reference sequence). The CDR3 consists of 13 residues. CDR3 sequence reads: CASSQSLNYGYTF. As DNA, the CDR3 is TGTGCCAGCAGCCAATCCCTTAACTATGGCTACACCTTC.

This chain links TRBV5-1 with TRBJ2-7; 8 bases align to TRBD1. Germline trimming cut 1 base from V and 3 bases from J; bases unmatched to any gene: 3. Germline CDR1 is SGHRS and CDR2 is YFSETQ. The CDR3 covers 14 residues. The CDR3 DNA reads TGCGCCAGCAGCTTGTACAGGGGGGACTACGAGCAGTACTTC. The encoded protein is CASSLYRGDYEQYF.

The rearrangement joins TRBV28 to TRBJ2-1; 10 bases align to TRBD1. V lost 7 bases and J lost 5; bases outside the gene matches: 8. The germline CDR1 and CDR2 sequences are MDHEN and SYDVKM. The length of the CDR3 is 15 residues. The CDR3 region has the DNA TGTGCCAGCAACCCGGGACAGGGGACTCACAATGAGCAGTTCTTC. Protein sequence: CASNPGQGTHNEQFF.

This CDR3 is CASRQPELGATEAFF. CDR3 coding DNA: TGTGCCAGCAGACAACCAGAATTGGGGGCCACTGAAGCTTTCTTT. This chain connects TRBV5-4 to TRBJ1-1; the D gene is possibly TRBD1 (6 bases). Between the trimmed V and J ends, which lost 5 bases and 4 bases, there was a span of 18 bases. The CDR3 loop spans 15 amino acids. Per germline, CDR1 SGHNT and CDR2 YYREEE (reference sequence).

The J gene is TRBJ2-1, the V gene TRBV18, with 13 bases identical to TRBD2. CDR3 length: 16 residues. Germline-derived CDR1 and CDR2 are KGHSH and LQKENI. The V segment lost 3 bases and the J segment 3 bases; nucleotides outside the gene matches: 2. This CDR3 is CASSPGLAGNYNEQFF. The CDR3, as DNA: TGTGCCAGCTCACCGGGACTAGCGGGAAACTACAATGAGCAGTTCTTC.

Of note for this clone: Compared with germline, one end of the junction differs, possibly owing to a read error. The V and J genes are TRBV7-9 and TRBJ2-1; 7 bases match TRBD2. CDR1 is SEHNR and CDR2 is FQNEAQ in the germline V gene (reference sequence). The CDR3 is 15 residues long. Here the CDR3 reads CASSSETSSHNEQFF. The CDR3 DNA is TGTGCCAGCAGCTCCGAGACTAGCTCCCACAATGAGCAGTTCTTC.

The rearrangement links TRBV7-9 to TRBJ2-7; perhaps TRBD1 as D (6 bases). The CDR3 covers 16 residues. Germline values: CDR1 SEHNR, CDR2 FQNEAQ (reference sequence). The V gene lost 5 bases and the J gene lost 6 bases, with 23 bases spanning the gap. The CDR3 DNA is TGTGCCAGCAGCACGGGAAATCGCCAGGGGTCCCTCGAGCAGTACTTC. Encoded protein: CASSTGNRQGSLEQYF.

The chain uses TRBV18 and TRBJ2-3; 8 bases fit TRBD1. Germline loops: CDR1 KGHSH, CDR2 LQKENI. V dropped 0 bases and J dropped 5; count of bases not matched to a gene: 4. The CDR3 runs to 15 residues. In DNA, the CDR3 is TGTGCCAGCTCACCACCCAGGACAGGGCAAGATACGCAGTATTTT. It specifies CASSPPRTGQDTQYF.

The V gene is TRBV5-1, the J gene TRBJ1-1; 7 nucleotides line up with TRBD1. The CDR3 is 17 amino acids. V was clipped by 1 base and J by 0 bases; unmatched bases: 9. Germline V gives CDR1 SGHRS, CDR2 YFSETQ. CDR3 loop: CASSLFGDSLMNTEAFF. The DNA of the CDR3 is TGCGCCAGCAGCTTGTTTGGGGACAGCCTTATGAACACTGAAGCTTTCTTT.